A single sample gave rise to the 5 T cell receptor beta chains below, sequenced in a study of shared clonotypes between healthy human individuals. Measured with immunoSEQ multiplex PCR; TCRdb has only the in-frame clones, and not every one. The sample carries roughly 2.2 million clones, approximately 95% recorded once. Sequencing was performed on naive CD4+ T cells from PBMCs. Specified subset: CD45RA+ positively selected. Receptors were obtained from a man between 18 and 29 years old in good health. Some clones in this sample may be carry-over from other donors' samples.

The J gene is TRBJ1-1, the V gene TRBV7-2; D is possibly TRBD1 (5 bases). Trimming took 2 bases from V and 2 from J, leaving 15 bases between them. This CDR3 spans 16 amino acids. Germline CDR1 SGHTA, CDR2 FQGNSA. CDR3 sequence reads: CASSLSAGTINTEAFF. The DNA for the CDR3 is TGTGCCAGCAGCTTATCAGCAGGGACCATTAACACTGAAGCTTTCTTT.

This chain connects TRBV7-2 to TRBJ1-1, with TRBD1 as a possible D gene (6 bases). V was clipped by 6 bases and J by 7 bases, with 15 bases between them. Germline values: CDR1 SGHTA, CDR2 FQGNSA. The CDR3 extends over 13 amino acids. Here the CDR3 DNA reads TGTGCCAGCAGACTCACTCCAGGGGTTGAAGCTTTCTTT. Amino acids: CASRLTPGVEAFF.

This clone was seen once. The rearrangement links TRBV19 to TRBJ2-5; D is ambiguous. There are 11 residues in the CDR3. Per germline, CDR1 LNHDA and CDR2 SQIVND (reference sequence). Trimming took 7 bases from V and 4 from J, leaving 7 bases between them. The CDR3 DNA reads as TGTGCCAGTAAATTGGCAGAGACCCAGTACTTC. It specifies CASKLAETQYF.

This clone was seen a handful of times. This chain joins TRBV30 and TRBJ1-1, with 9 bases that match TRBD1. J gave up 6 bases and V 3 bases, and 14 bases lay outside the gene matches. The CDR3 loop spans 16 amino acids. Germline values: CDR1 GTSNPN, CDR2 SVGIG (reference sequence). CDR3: CAWSTTSGQGNAEAFF. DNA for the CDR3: TGTGCCTGGAGCACGACTTCGGGACAGGGAAATGCTGAAGCTTTCTTT.

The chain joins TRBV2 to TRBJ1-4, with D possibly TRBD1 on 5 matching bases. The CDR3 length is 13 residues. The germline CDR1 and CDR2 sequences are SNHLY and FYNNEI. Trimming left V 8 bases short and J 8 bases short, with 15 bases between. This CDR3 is CASGGTAREKLFF. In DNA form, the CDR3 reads TGTGCCAGCGGGGGAACAGCGCGAGAAAAACTGTTTTTT. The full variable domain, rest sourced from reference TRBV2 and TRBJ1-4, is EPEVTQTPSHQVTQMGQEVILRCVPISNHLYFYWYRQILGQKVEFLVSFYNNEISEKSEIFDDQFSVERPDGSNFTLKIRSTKLEDSAMYFCASGGTAREKLFFGSGTQLSVL.